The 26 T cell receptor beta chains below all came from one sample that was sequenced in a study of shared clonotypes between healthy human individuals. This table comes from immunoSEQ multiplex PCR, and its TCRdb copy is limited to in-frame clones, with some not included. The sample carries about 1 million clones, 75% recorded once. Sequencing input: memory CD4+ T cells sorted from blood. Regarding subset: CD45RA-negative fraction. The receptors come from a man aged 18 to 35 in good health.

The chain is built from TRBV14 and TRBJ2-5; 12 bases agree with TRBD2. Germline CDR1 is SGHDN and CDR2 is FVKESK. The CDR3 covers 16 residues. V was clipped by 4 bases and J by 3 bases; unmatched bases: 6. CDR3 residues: CASSLRLAGVEETQYF. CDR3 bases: TGTGCCAGCAGCCTACGACTAGCGGGAGTAGAAGAGACCCAGTACTTC.

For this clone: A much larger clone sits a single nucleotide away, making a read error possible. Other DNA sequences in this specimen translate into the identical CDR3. In DNA, the CDR3 is TGTGCTAGCAGTGTGGGACAACGCACCGGGGAGCTGTTTTTT. Translation: CASSVGQRTGELFF. The chain employs TRBV6-1 and TRBJ2-2; a possible D gene is TRBD1 (6 bases). CDR3 size: 14 residues. Germline CDR1 reads MNHNS; CDR2 reads SASEGT.

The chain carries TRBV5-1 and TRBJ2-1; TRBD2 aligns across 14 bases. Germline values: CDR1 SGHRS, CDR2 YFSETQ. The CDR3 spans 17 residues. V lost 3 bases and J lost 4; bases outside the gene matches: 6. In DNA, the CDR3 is TGCGCCAGCAGCTCCGGACTAGCGGGAGGCCTATACAATGAGCAGTTCTTC. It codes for CASSSGLAGGLYNEQFF.

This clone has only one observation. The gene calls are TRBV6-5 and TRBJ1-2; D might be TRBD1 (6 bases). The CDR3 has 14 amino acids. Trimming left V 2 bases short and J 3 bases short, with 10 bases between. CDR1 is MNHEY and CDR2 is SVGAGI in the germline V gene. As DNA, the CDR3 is TGTGCCAGCAGTTACGCCAGGGGTGACTATGGCTACACCTTC. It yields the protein CASSYARGDYGYTF.

The CDR3 loop reads CASSWGHNSPLHF. DNA for the CDR3: TGTGCCAGCAGCTGGGGACACAATTCACCCCTCCACTTT. The V call is TRBV5-6, the J call TRBJ1-6; the D gene is possibly TRBD1 (6 bases). Germline V lookup: CDR1 SGHDT, CDR2 YYEEEE. CDR3 length: 13 amino acids. The V end lost 3 bases, the J end lost 7 bases, and 8 bases lay between the germline ends.

The CDR3 loop reads CASSVGTGSYGYTF. In DNA form, the CDR3 reads TGTGCCAGCAGTGTCGGGACAGGGTCTTATGGCTACACCTTC. V and J are TRBV28 and TRBJ1-2, with 9 bases lining up with TRBD1. Germline assignment: CDR1 MDHEN and CDR2 SYDVKM. CDR3 length: 14 residues. Losses at the gene ends were 5 bases for V and 5 bases for J; bases not matched to a gene: 6.

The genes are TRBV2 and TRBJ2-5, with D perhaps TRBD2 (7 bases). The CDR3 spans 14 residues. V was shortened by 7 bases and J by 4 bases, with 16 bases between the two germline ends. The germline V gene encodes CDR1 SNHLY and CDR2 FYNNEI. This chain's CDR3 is CASKGGKSGETQYF. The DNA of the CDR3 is TGTGCCAGCAAGGGGGGGAAGTCAGGAGAGACCCAGTACTTC.

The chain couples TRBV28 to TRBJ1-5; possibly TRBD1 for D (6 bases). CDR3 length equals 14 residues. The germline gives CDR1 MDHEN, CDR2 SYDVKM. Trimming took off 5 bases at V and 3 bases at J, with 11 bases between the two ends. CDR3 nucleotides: TGTGCCAGCAGTAAAAGGGGGAACAATCAGCCCCAGCATTTT. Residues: CASSKRGNNQPQHF.

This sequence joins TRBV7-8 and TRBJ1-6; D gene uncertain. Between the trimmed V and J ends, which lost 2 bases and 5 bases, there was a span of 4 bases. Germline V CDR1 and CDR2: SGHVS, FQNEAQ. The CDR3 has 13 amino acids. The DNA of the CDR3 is TGTGCCAGCAGCTTAAGACATAATTCACCCCTCCACTTT. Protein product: CASSLRHNSPLHF.

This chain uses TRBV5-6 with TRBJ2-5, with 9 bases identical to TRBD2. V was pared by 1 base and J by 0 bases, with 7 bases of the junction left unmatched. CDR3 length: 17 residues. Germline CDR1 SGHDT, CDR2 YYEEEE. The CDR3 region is CASSLTSGPLYQETQYF. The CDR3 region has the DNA TGTGCCAGCAGCTTGACTAGCGGGCCCCTCTACCAAGAGACCCAGTACTTC.

The CDR3 is CASSSGQANQPQHF. DNA of the CDR3: TGTGCCAGTAGTAGCGGACAGGCAAATCAGCCCCAGCATTTT. V is TRBV19 and J is TRBJ1-5; TRBD1 matches at 7 bases. Germline V gene sequence: CDR1 LNHDA, CDR2 SQIVND (reference sequence). Trimming cost V 4 bases and J 4 bases; bases outside gene matches: 4. The CDR3 runs 14 residues.

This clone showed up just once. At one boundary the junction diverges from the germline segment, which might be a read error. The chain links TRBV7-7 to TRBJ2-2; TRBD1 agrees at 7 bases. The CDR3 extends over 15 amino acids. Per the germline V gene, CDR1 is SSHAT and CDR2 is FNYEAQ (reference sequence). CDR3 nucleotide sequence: TGTGCTAGCAGCACAGACAGGGTGGGCACCGGGGAGCTGTTTTTT. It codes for CASSTDRVGTGELFF.

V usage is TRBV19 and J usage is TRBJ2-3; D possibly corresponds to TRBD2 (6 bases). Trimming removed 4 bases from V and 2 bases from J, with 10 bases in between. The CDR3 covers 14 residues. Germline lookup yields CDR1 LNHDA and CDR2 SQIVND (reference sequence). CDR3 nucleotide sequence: TGTGCCAGTAGTACGGGACTTGACACAGATACGCAGTATTTT. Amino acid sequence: CASSTGLDTDTQYF.

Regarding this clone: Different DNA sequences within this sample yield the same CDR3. CDR3 loop: CASSLPGQGTEQYF. The CDR3 DNA reads TGCGCCAGCAGCTTGCCGGGACAGGGAACCGAGCAGTACTTC. The chain carries TRBV5-1 and TRBJ2-7; 9 nucleotides match TRBD1. CDR3 length equals 14 residues. CDR1 SGHRS and CDR2 YFSETQ come from the germline V gene. V shed 1 base and J 6 bases; nucleotides not matched to a gene: 5.

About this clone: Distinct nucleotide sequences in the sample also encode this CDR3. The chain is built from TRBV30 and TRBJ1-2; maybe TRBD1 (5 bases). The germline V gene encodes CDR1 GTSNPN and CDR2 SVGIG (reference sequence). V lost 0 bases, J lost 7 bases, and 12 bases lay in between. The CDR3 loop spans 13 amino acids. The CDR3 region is CAWSVRAGGGYTF. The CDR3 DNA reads TGTGCCTGGAGTGTACGGGCGGGGGGTGGCTACACCTTC.

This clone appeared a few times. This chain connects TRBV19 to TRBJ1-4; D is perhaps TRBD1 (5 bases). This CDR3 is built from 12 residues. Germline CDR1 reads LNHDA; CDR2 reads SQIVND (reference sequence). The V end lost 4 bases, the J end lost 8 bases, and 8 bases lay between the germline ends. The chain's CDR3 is CASSTRTEKLFF. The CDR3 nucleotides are TGTGCCAGTAGTACAAGGACAGAAAAACTGTTTTTT. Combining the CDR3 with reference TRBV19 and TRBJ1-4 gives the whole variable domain DGGITQSPKYLFRKEGQNVTLSCEQNLNHDAMYWYRQDPGQGLRLIYYSQIVNDFQKGDIAEGYSVSREKKESFPLTVTSAQKNPTAFYLCASSTRTEKLFFGSGTQLSVL.

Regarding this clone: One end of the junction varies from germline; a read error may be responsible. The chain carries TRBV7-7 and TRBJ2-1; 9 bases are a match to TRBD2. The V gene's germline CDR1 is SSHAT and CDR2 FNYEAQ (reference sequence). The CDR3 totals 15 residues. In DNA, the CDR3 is TGTGCTAGCAGCTTAGGCCTAGCGGGGAAAGATGAGCAGTTCTTC. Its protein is CASSLGLAGKDEQFF.

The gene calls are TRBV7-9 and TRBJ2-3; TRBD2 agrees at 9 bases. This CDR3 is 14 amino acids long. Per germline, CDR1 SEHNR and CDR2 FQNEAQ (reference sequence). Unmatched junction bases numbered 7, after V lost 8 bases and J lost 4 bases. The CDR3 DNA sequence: TGTGCCAGCGTGAGCGGGAGGTCCGCAGATACGCAGTATTTT. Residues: CASVSGRSADTQYF.

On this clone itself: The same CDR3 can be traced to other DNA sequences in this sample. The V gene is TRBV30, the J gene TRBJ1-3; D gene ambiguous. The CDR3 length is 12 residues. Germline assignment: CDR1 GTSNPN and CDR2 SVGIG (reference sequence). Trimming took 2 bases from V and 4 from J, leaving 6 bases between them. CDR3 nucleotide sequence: TGTGCCTGGAGTACGTCAGGAAACACCATATATTTT. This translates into CAWSTSGNTIYF.

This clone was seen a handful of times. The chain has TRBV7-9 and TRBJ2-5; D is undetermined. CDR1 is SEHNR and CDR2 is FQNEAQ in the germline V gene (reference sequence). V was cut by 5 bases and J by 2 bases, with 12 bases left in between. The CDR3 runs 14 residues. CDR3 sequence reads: CASSLGSQQETQYF. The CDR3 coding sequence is TGTGCCAGCAGCCTGGGGTCTCAACAAGAGACCCAGTACTTC.

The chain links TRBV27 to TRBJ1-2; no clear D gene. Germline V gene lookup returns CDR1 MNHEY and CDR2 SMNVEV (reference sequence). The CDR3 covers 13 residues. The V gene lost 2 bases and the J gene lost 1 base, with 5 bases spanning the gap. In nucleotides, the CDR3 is TGTGCCAGCAGTTTAACCCATAACTATGGCTACACCTTC. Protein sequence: CASSLTHNYGYTF.

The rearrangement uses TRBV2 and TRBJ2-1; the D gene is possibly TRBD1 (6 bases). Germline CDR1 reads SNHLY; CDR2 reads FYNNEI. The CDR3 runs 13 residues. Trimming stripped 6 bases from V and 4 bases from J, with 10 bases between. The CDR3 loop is CASSTGLYNEQFF. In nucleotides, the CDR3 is TGTGCCAGCAGCACAGGGCTTTACAATGAGCAGTTCTTC.

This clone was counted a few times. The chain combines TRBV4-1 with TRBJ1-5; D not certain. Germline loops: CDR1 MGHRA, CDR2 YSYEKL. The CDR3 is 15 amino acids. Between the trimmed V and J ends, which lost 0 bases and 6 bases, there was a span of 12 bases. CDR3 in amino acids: CASSQEESATQPQHF. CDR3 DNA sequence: TGCGCCAGCAGCCAAGAGGAGTCTGCTACTCAGCCCCAGCATTTT.

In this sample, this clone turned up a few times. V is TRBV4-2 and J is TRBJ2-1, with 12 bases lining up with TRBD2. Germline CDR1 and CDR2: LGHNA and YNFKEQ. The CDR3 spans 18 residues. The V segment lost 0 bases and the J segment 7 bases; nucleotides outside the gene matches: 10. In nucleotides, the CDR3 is TGTGCCAGCAGCCAAGACAGCGTCCTAGCGGGGGGGCGGAATGAGCAGTTCTTC. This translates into CASSQDSVLAGGRNEQFF.

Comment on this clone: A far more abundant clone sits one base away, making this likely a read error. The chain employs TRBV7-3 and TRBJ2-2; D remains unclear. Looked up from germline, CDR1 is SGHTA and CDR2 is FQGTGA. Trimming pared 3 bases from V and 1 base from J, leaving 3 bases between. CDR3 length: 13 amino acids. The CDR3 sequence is CASSLGNTGELFF. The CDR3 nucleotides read TGTGCCAGCAGCTTGGGGAACACCGGGGAGCTGTTTTTT.

This chain's CDR3 is CASSLGHGDTQYF. As DNA, the CDR3 is TGTGCCAGCAGTTTAGGCCATGGAGATACGCAGTATTTT. The chain joins TRBV27 to TRBJ2-3; D not certain. The V and J ends lost 2 bases and 5 bases respectively, with 8 bases between them. Germline CDR1 MNHEY, CDR2 SMNVEV (reference sequence). The length of the CDR3 is 13 residues.